This TCR beta chain was sequenced in a study of T-cell memory formation after mild COVID-19. On the study more broadly: Across donors, TCR clusters were largely donor specific.

Study-level points and caveats: Some SARS-CoV-2-responding clones were already detected in memory before infection.

V was shortened by 4 bases and J by 7 bases, with 17 bases between the two germline ends. Per the germline V gene, CDR1 is MGHRA and CDR2 is YSYEKL. CDR3 size: 16 residues. As concerns this clonotype: As yet, its antigen is unknown.

MiXCR, applied by TCRdb to the 5' RACE reads, yields one record per CDR3 protein. The sample lists 150,000 to 200,000 distinct CDR3 sequences, about 18% occurring once. The chain joins TRBV4-1 to TRBJ1-6; no reliable D call. The TCR sequence derives from a man younger than 35 who had mild COVID-19 (a few samples of this study predate the infection). Cell type and time point are not known. The specimen was PBMCs or a T cell subset sorted from them (not recorded which). The CDR3 bases are TGCGCCAGCAGCCCTCCCCTTGGATCTTCGAATTCACCCCTCCACTTT. Its protein is CASSPPLGSSNSPLHF.